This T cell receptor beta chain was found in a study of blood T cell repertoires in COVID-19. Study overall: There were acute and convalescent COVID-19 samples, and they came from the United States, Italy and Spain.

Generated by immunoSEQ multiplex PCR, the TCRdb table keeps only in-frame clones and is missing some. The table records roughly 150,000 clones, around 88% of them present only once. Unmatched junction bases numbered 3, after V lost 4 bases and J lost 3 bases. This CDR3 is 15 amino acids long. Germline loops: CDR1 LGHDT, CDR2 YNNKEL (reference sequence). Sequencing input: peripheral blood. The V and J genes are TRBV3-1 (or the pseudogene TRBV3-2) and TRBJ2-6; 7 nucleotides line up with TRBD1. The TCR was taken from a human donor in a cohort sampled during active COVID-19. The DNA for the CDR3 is TGTGCCAGCAGCCTACAGGGGCATGGGGCCAACGTCCTGACTTTC. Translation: CASSLQGHGANVLTF.